This section outlines one T cell receptor beta chain sequence together with its context. Positively selected for CCR7, the CD45RO-negative cells used as naive CD8 cells excluded terminally differentiated effector memory CD45RA+ cells. The data belong to a study of shared clonotypes between healthy human individuals. Libraries were prepared by immunoSEQ multiplex PCR; TCRdb keeps only in-frame clonotypes and omits some of them. The sample consists of approximately 840,000 clones, roughly 96% of them appearing once. Germline assignment: CDR1 MNHEY and CDR2 SMNVEV (reference sequence). The V segment lost 0 bases and the J segment 6 bases; nucleotides outside the gene matches: 4. The CDR3 covers 15 residues.

The TCR sequence derives from a man aged 30-40 years in good health. Sequencing was performed on naive CD8+ T cells sorted from blood. V gene TRBV27 combines with J gene TRBJ1-1; 10 bases fit TRBD1. CDR3 bases: TGTGCCAGCAGTTTATCGACAGGGGGCAGGTCTGAAGCTTTCTTT. It yields the protein CASSLSTGGRSEAFF.